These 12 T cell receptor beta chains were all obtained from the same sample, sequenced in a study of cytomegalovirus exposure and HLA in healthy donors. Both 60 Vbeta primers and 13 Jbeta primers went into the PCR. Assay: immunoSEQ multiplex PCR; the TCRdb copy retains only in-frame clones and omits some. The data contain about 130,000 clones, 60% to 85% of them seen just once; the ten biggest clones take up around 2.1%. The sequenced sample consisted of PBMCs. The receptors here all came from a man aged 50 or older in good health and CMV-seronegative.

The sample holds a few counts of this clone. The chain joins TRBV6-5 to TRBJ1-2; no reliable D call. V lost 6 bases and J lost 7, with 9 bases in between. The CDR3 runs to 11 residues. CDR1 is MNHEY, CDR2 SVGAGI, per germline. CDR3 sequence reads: CASRLSGGYTF. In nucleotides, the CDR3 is TGTGCCAGCAGACTAAGTGGTGGCTACACCTTC.

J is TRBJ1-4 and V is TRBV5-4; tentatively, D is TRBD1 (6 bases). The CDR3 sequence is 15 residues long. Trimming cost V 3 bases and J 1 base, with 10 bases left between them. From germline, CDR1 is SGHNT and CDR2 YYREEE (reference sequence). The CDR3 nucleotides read TGTGCCAGCAGCTCACAGGGCGGAACTAATGAAAAACTGTTTTTT. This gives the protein CASSSQGGTNEKLFF.

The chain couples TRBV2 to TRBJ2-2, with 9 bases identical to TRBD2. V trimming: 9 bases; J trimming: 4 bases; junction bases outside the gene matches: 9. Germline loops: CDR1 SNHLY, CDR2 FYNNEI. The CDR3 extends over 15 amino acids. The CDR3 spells CASRVGTSTTGELFF. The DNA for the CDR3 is TGTGCCAGTCGCGTTGGGACTAGCACCACCGGGGAGCTGTTTTTT.

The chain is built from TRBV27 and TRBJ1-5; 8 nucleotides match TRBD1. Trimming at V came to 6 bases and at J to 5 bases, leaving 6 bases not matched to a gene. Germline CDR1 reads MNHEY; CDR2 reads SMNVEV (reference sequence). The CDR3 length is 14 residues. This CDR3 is CASRPGTGYQPQHF. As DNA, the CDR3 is TGTGCCAGCAGACCTGGGACAGGATATCAGCCCCAGCATTTT.

The CDR3, as DNA: TGCGCCAGCATCCCATTGGACAGGCTAACCTACGAGCAGTACGTC. This codes for CASIPLDRLTYEQYV. V is TRBV5-1 and J is TRBJ2-7; 7 positions agree with TRBD1. Trimming at V came to 6 bases and at J to 2 bases, leaving 11 bases not matched to a gene. Germline CDR1 is SGHRS and CDR2 is YFSETQ. The CDR3 spans 15 residues.

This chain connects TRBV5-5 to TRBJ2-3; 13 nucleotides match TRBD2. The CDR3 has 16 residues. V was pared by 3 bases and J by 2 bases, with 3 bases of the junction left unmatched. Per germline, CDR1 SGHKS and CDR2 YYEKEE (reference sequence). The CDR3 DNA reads TGTGCCAGCAGCTCAGGGACTAGCGGGGTCACAGATACGCAGTATTTT. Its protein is CASSSGTSGVTDTQYF.

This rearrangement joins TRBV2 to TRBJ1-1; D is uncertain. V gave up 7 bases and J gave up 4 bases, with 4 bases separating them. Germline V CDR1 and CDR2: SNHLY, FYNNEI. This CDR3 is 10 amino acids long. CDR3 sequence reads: CASTLTEAFF. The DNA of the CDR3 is TGTGCCAGCACACTCACTGAAGCTTTCTTT.

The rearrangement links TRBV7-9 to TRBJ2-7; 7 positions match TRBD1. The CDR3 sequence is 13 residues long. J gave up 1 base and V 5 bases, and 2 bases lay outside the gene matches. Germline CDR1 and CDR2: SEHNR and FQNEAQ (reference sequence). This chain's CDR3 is CASSPGGSYEQYV. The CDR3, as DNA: TGTGCCAGCAGCCCAGGGGGATCCTACGAGCAGTACGTC.

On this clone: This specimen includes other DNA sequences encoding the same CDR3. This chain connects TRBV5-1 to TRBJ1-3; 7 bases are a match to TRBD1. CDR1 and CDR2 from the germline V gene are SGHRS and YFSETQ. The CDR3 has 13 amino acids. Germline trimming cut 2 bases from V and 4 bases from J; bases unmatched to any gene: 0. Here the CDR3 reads CASSLGGGNTIYF. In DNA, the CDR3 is TGCGCCAGCAGCTTAGGGGGCGGAAACACCATATATTTT.

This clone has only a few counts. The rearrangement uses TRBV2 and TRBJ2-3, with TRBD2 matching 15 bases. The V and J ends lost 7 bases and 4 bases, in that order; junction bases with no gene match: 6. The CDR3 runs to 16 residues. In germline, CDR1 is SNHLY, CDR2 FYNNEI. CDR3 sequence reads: CASTGTSGGFPDTQYF. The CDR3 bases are TGTGCCAGCACCGGGACTAGCGGGGGGTTCCCAGATACGCAGTATTTT.

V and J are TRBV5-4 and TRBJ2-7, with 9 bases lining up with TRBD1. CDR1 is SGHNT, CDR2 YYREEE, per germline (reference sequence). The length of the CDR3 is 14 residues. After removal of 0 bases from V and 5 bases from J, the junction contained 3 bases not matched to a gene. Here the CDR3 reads CASSLGTGGDEQYF. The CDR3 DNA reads TGTGCCAGCAGCTTGGGAACAGGGGGCGACGAGCAGTACTTC.

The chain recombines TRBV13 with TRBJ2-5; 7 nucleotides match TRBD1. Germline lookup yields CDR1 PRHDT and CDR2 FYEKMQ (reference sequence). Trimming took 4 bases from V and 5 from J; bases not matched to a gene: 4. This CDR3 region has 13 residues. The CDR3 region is CASSSDRVETQYF. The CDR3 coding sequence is TGTGCCAGCAGCTCCGACAGGGTCGAGACCCAGTACTTC.